The 26 T cell receptor beta chains in this list originate from one sample, sequenced in a study of monozygotic twins with inflammatory bowel disease. TCRdb reprocessed the 5' RACE reads, with one entry per CDR3 protein and no DNA. Its table lists some 170,000 distinct CDR3 sequences. Sequenced: blood. These receptors were collected from a human donor with ulcerative colitis or Crohn's disease, or a healthy co-twin of an affected twin (not recorded which).

The rearrangement links TRBV20-1 to TRBJ2-7; there is no DNA to check the TCRdb D call of TRBD1. The length of the CDR3 is 15 residues. Germline V lookup: CDR1 DFQATT, CDR2 SNEGSKA (reference sequence). The CDR3 reads CSAISEQGNVYEQYF.

V is TRBV29-1 and J is TRBJ2-7. The CDR3 extends over 13 amino acids. Germline CDR1 and CDR2: SQVTM and ANQGSEA. Here the CDR3 reads CSYRTGTSYEQYF.

The chain couples TRBV20-1 to TRBJ2-7; TCRdb names TRBD1, which stays unverified in the absence of DNA. CDR1 and CDR2 (germline): DFQATT, SNEGSKA (reference sequence). The CDR3 is 15 amino acids. CDR3 sequence reads: CSARDRRGLPNEQYF.

The chain has TRBV12-3 or TRBV12-4 and TRBJ1-1. This CDR3 has 14 amino acids. Here the CDR3 reads CASTSLAMNTEAFF.

This rearrangement joins TRBV7-2 to TRBJ2-5; TCRdb indicates TRBD1, and absent DNA this call remains unverified. This CDR3 has 13 amino acids. Germline values: CDR1 SGHTA, CDR2 FQGNSA. CDR3 loop: CASSLDNRQTQYF.

This chain links TRBV20-1 with TRBJ2-7. This CDR3 contains 14 residues. CDR1 DFQATT and CDR2 SNEGSKA come from the germline V gene (reference sequence). CDR3 protein: CSARSVSSSIEQYF.

The chain links TRBV7-6 to TRBJ2-3; without DNA, the TCRdb call of TRBD2 cannot be checked. This CDR3 contains 17 residues. The germline V gene encodes CDR1 SGHVS and CDR2 FNYEAQ. This CDR3 is CASSLGTSGISTDTQYF. The full variable domain, its missing parts supplied by reference TRBV7-6 and TRBJ2-3, is GAGVSQSPRYKVTKRGQDVALRCDPISGHVSLYWYRQALGQGPEFLTYFNYEAQQDKSGLPNDRFSAERPEGSISTLTIQRTEQRDSAMYRCASSLGTSGISTDTQYFGPGTRLTVL.

This chain links TRBV7-8 with TRBJ2-5. The CDR3 sequence is 13 residues long. The germline V gene encodes CDR1 SGHVS and CDR2 FQNEAQ. CDR3 in amino acids: CASSLSESKTQYF. Using reference TRBV7-8 and TRBJ2-5 for the parts outside the CDR3, the full variable domain is GAGVSQSPRYKVAKRGQDVALRCDPISGHVSLFWYQQALGQGPEFLTYFQNEAQLDKSGLPSDRFFAERPEGSVSTLKIQRTQQEDSAVYLCASSLSESKTQYFGPGTRLLVL.

The chain uses TRBV7-9 and TRBJ1-6. The CDR3 extends over 14 amino acids. Germline CDR1 reads SEHNR; CDR2 reads FQNEAQ (reference sequence). The CDR3 here is CASRETQYGSPLHF.

The gene calls are TRBV5-5 and TRBJ1-5; TCRdb reports TRBD1, a call that lacks DNA to check it against. This CDR3 has 17 amino acids. Germline V gives CDR1 SGHKS, CDR2 YYEKEE (reference sequence). The CDR3 loop is CASSLVGGASSNQPQHF.

This chain links TRBV2 with TRBJ2-1; TCRdb picks TRBD1, but there is no DNA to check that call. The germline gives CDR1 SNHLY, CDR2 FYNNEI. This CDR3 has 14 residues. The CDR3 is CASWGRGYYNEQFF.

This rearrangement joins TRBV30 to TRBJ2-2. The CDR3 has 11 amino acids. CDR1 and CDR2 (germline): GTSNPN, SVGIG (reference sequence). The CDR3 here is CAWGRAGELFF.

V usage is TRBV6-5 and J usage is TRBJ1-2; without DNA, the TCRdb call of TRBD1 cannot be checked. The CDR3 has 14 amino acids. Germline V gene lookup returns CDR1 MNHEY and CDR2 SVGAGI. The CDR3 region is CASSYLRDSYGYTF.

V gene TRBV7-3 combines with J gene TRBJ1-1; TCRdb designates TRBD1, a call that cannot be tested without DNA. Per the germline V gene, CDR1 is SGHTA and CDR2 is FQGTGA. This CDR3 is built from 13 residues. CDR3 in amino acids: CASSLGTGSEAFF.

The chain uses TRBV12-3 or TRBV12-4 and TRBJ1-1; TCRdb reports TRBD1, a call that lacks DNA to check it against. The CDR3 length is 13 residues. The CDR3 spells CASSVAPNTEAFF.

This chain joins TRBV10-3 and TRBJ1-2; TCRdb's D call of TRBD1 is untestable without DNA. Germline V lookup: CDR1 ENHRY, CDR2 SYGVKD. The CDR3 has 13 amino acids. The CDR3: CAINRDREAGYTF.

This sequence joins TRBV5-1 and TRBJ1-5; without DNA, the TCRdb call of TRBD1 cannot be checked. Germline loops: CDR1 SGHRS, CDR2 YFSETQ. CDR3 length equals 15 residues. The CDR3 here is CASSPGQFSNQPQHF.

This sequence joins TRBV5-1 and TRBJ2-1; TCRdb lists TRBD1, though no DNA is available to test this call. The germline V gene has CDR1 SGHRS and CDR2 YFSETQ. The CDR3 is 16 residues long. CDR3 residues: CASSLVTAVSYNEQFF.

The chain employs TRBV11-2 and TRBJ2-2; TCRdb picks TRBD2, but there is no DNA to check that call. Germline lookup yields CDR1 SGHAT and CDR2 FQNNGV. This CDR3 has 14 residues. The CDR3 protein is CASSSSGGIGELFF.

V and J are TRBV14 and TRBJ1-1; as DNA is missing, the TRBD1 call by TCRdb cannot be tested. The CDR3 extends over 14 amino acids. The germline gives CDR1 SGHDN, CDR2 FVKESK. The chain's CDR3 is CASSQVGDGTEAFF. Full variable domain (missing parts from reference TRBV14 and TRBJ1-1): EAGVTQFPSHSVIEKGQTVTLRCDPISGHDNLYWYRRVMGKEIKFLLHFVKESKQDESGMPNNRFLAERTGGTYSTLKVQPAELEDSGVYFCASSQVGDGTEAFFGQGTRLTVV.

V gene TRBV6-1 combines with J gene TRBJ2-1; the D call of TRBD2 rests on TCRdb alone, since no DNA is present to check it. There are 16 residues in the CDR3. Germline lookup yields CDR1 MNHNS and CDR2 SASEGT. The CDR3 protein is CASSWTSGSSYNEQFF.

The chain links TRBV6-5 to TRBJ2-5; the D call of TRBD1 rests on TCRdb alone, since no DNA is present to check it. This CDR3 region has 14 residues. CDR1 and CDR2 from the germline V gene are MNHEY and SVGAGI. CDR3 residues: CASSFGTGSETQYF.

This sequence joins TRBV5-8 and TRBJ2-2; there is no DNA to check the TCRdb D call of TRBD2. This CDR3 region has 17 residues. Germline values: CDR1 SGHTS, CDR2 YDEGEE. CDR3 residues: CASSLGSGRAWTGELFF.

The V call is TRBV12-3 or TRBV12-4, the J call TRBJ2-7. This CDR3 has 14 residues. The CDR3 spells CASSFGHLSYEQYF.

The chain carries TRBV14 and TRBJ1-5; the TCRdb call, TRBD1, lacks DNA for checking. Germline-derived CDR1 and CDR2 are SGHDN and FVKESK. CDR3 length: 13 residues. CDR3 amino acids: CASSGSGGQPQHF.

The V call is TRBV20-1, the J call TRBJ1-2; TCRdb lists TRBD1, though no DNA is available to test this call. This CDR3 spans 13 amino acids. Per germline, CDR1 DFQATT and CDR2 SNEGSKA (reference sequence). This CDR3 reads CSSIGWDRDQGTF.